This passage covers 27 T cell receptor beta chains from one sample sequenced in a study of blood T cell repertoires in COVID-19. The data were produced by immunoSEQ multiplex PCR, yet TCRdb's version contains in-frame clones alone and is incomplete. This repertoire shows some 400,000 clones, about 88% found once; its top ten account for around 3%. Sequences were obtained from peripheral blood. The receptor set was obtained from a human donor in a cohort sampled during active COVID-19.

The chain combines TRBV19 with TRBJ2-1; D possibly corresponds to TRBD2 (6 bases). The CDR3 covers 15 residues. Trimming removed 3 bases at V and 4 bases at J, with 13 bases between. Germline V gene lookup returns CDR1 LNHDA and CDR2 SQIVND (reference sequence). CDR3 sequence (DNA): TGTGCCAGTAGTATTAGCGGAGGAGTTTACAATGAGCAGTTCTTC. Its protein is CASSISGGVYNEQFF.

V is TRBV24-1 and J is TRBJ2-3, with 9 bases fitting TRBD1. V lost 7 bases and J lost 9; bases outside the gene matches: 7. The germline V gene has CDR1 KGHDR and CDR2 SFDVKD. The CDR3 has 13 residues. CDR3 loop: CATRGPGQGTQYF. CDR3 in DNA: TGTGCCACCAGGGGCCCGGGACAGGGAACGCAGTATTTT.

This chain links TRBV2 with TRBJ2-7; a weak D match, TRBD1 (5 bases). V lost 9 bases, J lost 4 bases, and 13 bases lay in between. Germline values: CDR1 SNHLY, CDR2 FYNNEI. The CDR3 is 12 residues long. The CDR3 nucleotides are TGTGCCAGTACCAGGGTGTCGTACGAGCAGTACTTC. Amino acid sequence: CASTRVSYEQYF.

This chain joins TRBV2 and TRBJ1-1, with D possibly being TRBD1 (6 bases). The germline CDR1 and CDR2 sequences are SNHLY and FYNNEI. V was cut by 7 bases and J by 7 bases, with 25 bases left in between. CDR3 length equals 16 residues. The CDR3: CASKIAAGTPIHEAFF. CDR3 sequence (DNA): TGTGCCAGCAAAATAGCTGCCGGGACACCAATACATGAAGCTTTCTTT.

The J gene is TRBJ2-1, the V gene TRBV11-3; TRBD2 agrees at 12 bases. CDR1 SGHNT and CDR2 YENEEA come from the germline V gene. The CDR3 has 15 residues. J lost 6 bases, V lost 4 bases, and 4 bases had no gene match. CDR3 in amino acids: CASSSASGRGNEQFF. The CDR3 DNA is TGTGCCAGCAGCTCCGCTAGCGGGAGGGGCAATGAGCAGTTCTTC.

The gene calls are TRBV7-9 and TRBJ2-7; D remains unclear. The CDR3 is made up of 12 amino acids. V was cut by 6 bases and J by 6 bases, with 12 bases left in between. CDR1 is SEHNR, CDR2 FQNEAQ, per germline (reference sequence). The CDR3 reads CASSPPGREQYF. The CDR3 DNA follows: TGTGCCAGCAGTCCCCCCGGTCGCGAGCAGTACTTC.

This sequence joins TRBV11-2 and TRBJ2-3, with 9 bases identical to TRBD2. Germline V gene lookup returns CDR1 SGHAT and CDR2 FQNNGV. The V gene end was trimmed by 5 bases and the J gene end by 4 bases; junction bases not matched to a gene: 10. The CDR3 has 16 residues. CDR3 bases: TGTGCCAGCAGCCGCAGGGGGACTAGCTCGGCAGATACGCAGTATTTT. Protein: CASSRRGTSSADTQYF.

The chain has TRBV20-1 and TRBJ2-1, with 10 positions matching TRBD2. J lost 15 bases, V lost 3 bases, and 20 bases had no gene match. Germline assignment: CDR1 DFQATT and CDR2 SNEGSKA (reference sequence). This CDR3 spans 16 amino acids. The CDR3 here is CSASQPSASGSALRFF. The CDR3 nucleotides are TGCAGTGCTAGTCAACCCTCGGCTAGCGGGAGCGCGTTGAGGTTCTTC.

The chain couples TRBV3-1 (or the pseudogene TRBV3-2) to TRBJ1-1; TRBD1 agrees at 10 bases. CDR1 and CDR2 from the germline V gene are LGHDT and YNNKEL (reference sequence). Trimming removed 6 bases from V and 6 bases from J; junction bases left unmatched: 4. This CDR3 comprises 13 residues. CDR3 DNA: TGTGCCAGCAGGGGTGACAGGGGGCCTGAAGCTTTCTTT. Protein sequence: CASRGDRGPEAFF.

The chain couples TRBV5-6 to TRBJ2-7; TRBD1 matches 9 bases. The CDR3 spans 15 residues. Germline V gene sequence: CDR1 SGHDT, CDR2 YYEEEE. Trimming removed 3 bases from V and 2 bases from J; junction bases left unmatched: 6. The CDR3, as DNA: TGTGCCAGCAGCTGGGGGACAGGGCCTGCCTACGAGCAGTACTTC. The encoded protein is CASSWGTGPAYEQYF. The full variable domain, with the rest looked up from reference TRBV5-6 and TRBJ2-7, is DAGVTQSPTHLIKTRGQQVTLRCSPKSGHDTVSWYQQALGQGPQFIFQYYEEEERQRGNFPDRFSGHQFPNYSSELNVNALLLGDSALYLCASSWGTGPAYEQYFGPGTRLTVT.

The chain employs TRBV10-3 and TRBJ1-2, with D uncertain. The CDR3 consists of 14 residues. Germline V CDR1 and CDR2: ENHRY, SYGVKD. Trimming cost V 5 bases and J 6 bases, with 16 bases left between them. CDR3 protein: CAISPSWAENGYTF. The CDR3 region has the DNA TGTGCCATCAGTCCGTCGTGGGCAGAGAATGGCTACACCTTC.

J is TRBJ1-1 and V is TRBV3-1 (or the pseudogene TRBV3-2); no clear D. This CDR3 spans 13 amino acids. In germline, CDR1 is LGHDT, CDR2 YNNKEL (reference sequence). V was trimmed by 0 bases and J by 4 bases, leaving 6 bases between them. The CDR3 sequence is CASSQDGGTEAFF. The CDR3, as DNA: TGTGCCAGCAGCCAAGACGGCGGCACTGAAGCTTTCTTT.

The CDR3 here is CASSEVQGPGELFF. In DNA form, the CDR3 reads TGTGCCAGCAGTGAAGTTCAGGGGCCCGGGGAGCTGTTTTTT. The chain carries TRBV6-1 and TRBJ2-2; the D gene is possibly TRBD1 (6 bases). Germline lookup yields CDR1 MNHNS and CDR2 SASEGT. Trimming removed 1 base at V and 6 bases at J, with 9 bases between. The CDR3 contains 14 residues.

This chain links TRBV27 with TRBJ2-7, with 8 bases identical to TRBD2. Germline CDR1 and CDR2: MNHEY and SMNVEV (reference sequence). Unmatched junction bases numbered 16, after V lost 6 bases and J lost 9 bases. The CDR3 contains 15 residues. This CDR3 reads CASRRNQGTAGGQYF. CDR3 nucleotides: TGTGCCAGCAGGAGGAACCAAGGGACGGCGGGAGGGCAGTACTTC.

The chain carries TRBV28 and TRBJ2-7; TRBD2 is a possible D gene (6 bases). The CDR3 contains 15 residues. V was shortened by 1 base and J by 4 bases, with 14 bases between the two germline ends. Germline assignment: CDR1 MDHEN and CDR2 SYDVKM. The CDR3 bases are TGTGCCAGCAGTTTATATCCGCCAGGGAGGTACGAGCAGTACTTC. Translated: CASSLYPPGRYEQYF.

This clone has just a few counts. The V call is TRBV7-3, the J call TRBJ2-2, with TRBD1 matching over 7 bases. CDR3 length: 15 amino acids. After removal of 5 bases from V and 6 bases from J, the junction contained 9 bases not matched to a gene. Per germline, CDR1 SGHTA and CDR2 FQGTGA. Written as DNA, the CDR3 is TGTGCCAGCAGCCAAACAATTACAGGGGCCGGGGAGCTGTTTTTT. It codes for CASSQTITGAGELFF.

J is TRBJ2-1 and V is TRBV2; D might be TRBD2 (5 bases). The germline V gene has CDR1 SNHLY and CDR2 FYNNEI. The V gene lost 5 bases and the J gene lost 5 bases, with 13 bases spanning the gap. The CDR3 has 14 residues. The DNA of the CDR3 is TGTGCCAGCAGTTCTGACTATCCGAACAATGAGCAGTTCTTC. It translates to CASSSDYPNNEQFF.

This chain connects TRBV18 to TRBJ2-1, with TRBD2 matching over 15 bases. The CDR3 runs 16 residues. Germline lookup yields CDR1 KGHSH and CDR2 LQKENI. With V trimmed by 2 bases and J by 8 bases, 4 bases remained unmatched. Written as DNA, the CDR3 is TGTGCCAGCTCACCAGGACTAGCGGGGGGGCATTATGAGCAGTTCTTC. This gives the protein CASSPGLAGGHYEQFF.

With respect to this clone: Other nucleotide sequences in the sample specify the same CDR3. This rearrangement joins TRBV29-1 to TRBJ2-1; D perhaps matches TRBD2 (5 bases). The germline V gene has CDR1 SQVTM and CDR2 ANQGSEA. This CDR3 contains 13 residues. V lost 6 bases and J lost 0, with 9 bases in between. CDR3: CSVGGGSYNEQFF. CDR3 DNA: TGCAGCGTGGGTGGAGGCTCCTACAATGAGCAGTTCTTC.

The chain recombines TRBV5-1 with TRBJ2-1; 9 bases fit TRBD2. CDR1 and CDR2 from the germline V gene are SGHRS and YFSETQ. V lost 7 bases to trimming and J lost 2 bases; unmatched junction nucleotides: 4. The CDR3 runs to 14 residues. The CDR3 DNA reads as TGCGCCAGCGGGTCTAGCGGGGCCTACAATGAGCAGTTCTTC. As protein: CASGSSGAYNEQFF.

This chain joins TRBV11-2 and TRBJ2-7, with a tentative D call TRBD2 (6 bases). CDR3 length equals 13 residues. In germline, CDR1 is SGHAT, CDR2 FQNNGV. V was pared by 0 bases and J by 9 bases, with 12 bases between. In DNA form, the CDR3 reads TGTGCCAGCAGCTTAGATGGGGGGAGCGGGCAGTACTTC. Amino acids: CASSLDGGSGQYF.

CDR3 in amino acids: CASSFMTGVDGYTF. The CDR3 DNA reads TGTGCCAGCAGCTTTATGACAGGGGTAGATGGCTACACCTTC. V usage is TRBV7-9 and J usage is TRBJ1-2, with 8 positions matching TRBD1. The germline CDR1 and CDR2 sequences are SEHNR and FQNEAQ (reference sequence). The CDR3 runs to 14 residues. Unmatched junction bases numbered 6, after V lost 3 bases and J lost 6 bases.

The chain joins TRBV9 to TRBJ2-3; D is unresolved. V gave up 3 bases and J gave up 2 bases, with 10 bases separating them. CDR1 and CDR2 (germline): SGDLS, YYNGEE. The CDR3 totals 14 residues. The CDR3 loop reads CASSGGGNTDTQYF. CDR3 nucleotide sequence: TGTGCCAGCAGCGGAGGTGGAAACACAGATACGCAGTATTTT.

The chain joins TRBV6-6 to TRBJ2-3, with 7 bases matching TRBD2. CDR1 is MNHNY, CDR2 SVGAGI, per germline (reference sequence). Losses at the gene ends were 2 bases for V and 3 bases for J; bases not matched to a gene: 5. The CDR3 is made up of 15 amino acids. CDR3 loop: CASSYPRGGTDTQYF. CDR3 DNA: TGTGCCAGCAGTTACCCCCGGGGAGGGACAGATACGCAGTATTTT.

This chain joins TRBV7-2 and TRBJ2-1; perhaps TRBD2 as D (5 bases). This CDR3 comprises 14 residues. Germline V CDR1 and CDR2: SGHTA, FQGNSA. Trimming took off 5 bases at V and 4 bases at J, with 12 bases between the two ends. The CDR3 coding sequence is TGTGCCAGCAGCCCAAGGACTGGATACAATGAGCAGTTCTTC. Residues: CASSPRTGYNEQFF.

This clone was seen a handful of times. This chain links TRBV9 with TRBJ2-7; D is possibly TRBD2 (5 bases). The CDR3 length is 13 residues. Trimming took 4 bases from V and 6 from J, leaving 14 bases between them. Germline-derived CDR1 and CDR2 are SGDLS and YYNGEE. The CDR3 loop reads CASSLSPTSEQYF. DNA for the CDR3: TGTGCCAGCAGCCTAAGCCCCACTAGCGAGCAGTACTTC.

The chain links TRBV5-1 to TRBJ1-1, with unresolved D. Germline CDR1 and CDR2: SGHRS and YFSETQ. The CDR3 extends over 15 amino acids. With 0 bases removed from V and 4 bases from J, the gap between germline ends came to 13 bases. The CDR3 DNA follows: TGCGCCAGCAGCTTGGATGGCCCCCGGGGCACTGAAGCTTTCTTT. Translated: CASSLDGPRGTEAFF.